This T cell receptor (beta chain) is from a study of regulatory T cells in long-lasting Graves disease. Time point defined: newly diagnosed GD, antithyroid drugs for less than 3 months. RNA isolated from PBMCs was used to make the TCR library. About this clonotype itself: Antigen unknown.

This CDR3 spans 15 amino acids. The V gene lost 6 bases and the J gene lost 4 bases, with 15 bases spanning the gap. The germline gives CDR1 MDHEN, CDR2 SYDVKM. Study findings and constraints: Limited sample numbers may have lowered accuracy. Favoring TRBV28, TRBJ1-2 and TRBJ2-5 was a feature seen in persistent disease. Study was limited to peripheral blood, excluding thyroid tissue.

The TCR beta library used iRepertoire HTBI primers with Arm-PCR amplification of CDR3. TCRdb processed the multiplex PCR reads anew with MiXCR; each CDR3 protein has one entry. This table holds a few hundred thousand distinct CDR3 sequences, roughly 18% found once. The chain is built from TRBV28 and TRBJ2-2, with D possibly being TRBD2 (5 bases). The sequenced sample was peripheral blood mononuclear cells (PBMCs), obtained at new diagnosis, from a patient treated with antithyroid drugs. The origin of this receptor is a female donor with Graves disease. The DNA for the CDR3 is TGTGCCAGCAGCCTCGTCGGGGTAATCACCGGGGAGCTGTTTTTT. It encodes CASSLVGVITGELFF.